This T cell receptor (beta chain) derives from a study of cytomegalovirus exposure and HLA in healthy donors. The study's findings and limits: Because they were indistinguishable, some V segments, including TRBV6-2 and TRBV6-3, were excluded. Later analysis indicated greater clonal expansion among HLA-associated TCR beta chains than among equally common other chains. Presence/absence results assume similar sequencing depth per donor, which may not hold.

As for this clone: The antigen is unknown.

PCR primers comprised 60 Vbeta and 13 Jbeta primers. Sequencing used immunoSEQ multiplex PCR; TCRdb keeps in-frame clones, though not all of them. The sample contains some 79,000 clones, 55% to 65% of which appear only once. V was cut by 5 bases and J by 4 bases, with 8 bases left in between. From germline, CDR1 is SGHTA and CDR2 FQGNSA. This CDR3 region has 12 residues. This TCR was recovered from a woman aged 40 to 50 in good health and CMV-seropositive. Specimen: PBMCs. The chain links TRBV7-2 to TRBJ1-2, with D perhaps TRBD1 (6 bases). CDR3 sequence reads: CASSPGVYGYTF. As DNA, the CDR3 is TGTGCCAGCAGCCCAGGGGTCTATGGCTACACCTTC. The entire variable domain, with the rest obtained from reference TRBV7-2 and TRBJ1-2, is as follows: GAGVSQSPSNKVTEKGKDVELRCDPISGHTALYWYRQSLGQGLEFLIYFQGNSAPDKSGLPSDRFSAERTGGSVSTLTIQRTQQEDSAVYLCASSPGVYGYTFGSGTRLTVV.